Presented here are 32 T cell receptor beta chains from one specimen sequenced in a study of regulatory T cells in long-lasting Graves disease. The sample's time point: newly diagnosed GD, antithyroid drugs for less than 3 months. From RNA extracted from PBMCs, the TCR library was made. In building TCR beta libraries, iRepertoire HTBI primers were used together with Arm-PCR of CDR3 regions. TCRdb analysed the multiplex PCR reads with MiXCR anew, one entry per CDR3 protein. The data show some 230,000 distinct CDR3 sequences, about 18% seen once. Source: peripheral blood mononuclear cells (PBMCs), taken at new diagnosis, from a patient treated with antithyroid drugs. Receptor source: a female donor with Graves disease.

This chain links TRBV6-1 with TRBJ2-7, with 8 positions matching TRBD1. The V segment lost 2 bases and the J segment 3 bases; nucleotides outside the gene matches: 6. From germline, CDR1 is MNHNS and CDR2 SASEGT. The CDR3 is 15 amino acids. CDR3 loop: CASSEPGTGGYEQYF. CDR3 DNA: TGTGCCAGCAGTGAACCTGGGACAGGAGGCTACGAGCAGTACTTC.

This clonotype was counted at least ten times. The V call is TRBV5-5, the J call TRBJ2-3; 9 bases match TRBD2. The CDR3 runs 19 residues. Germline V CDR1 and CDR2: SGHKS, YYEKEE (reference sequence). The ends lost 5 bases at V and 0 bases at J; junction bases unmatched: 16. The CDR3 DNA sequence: TGTGCCAGCAGACGAAGGGTAGCGGGAGTCGGAAGGAGCACAGATACGCAGTATTTT. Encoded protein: CASRRRVAGVGRSTDTQYF.

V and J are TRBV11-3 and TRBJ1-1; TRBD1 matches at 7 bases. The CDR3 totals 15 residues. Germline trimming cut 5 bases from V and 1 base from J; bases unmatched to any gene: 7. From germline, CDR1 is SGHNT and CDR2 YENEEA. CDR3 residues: CASSGTGQPNTEAFF. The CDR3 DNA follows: TGTGCCAGCAGCGGCACGGGACAGCCGAACACTGAAGCTTTCTTT. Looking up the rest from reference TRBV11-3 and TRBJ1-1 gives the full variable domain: EAGVVQSPRYKIIEKKQPVAFWCNPISGHNTLYWYLQNLGQGPELLIRYENEEAVDDSQLPKDRFSAERLKGVDSTLKIQPAELGDSAVYLCASSGTGQPNTEAFFGQGTRLTVV.

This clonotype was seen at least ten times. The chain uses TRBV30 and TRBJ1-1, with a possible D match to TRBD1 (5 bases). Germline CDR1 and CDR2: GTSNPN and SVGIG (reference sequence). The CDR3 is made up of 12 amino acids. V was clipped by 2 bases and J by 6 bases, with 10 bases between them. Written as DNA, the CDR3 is TGTGCCTGGAGTCGGGGGGAGCCTGAAGCTTTCTTT. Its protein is CAWSRGEPEAFF.

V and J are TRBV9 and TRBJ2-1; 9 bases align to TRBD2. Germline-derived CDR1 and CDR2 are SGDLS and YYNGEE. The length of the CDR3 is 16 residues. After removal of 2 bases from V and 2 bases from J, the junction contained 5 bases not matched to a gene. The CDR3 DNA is TGTGCCAGCAGCGTCACCGGGACTAGCACCTACAATGAGCAGTTCTTC. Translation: CASSVTGTSTYNEQFF.

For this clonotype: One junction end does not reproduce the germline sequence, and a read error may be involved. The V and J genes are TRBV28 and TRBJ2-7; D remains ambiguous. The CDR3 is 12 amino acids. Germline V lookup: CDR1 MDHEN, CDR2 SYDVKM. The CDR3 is CAGSLRSYEQYF. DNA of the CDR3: TGTGCCGGCAGTTTAAGATCCTACGAGCAGTACTTC.

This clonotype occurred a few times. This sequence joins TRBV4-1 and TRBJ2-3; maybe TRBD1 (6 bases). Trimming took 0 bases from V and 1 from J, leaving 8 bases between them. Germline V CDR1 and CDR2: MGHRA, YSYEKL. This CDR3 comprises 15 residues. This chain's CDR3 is CASSQDPGGTDTQYF. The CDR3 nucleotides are TGCGCCAGCAGCCAAGATCCAGGGGGCACAGATACGCAGTATTTT.

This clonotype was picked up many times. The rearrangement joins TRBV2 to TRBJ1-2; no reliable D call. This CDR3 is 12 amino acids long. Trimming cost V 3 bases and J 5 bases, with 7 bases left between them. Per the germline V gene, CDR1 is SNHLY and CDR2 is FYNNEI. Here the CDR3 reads CASSDSKYGYTF. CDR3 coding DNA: TGTGCCAGCAGTGACAGCAAGTATGGCTACACCTTC.

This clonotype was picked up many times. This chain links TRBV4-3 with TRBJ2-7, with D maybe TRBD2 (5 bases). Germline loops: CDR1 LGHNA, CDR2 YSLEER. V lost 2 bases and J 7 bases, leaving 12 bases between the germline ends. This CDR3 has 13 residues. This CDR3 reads CASSQRRPGEQYF. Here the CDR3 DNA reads TGCGCCAGCAGCCAAAGGCGCCCGGGGGAGCAGTACTTC.

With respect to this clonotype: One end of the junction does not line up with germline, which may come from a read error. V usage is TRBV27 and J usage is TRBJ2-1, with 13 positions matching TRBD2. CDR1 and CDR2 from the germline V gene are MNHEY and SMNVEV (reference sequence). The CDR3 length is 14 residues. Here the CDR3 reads CASRPGLAGTERFF. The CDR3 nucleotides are TGTGCCAGCAGGCCGGGACTAGCGGGAACTGAGCGGTTCTTC.

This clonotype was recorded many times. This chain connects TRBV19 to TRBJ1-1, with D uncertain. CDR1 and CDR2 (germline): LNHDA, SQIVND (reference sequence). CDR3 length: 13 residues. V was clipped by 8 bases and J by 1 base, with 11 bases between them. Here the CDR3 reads CASAEWENTEAFF. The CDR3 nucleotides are TGTGCCAGTGCCGAGTGGGAGAACACTGAAGCTTTCTTT.

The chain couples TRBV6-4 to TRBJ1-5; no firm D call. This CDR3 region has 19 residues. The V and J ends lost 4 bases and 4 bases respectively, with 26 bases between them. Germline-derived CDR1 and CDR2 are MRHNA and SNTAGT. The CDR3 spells CASSARYTEAKGGNQPQHF. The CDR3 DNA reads TGTGCCAGCAGTGCAAGGTATACCGAGGCCAAGGGAGGGAATCAGCCCCAGCATTTT.

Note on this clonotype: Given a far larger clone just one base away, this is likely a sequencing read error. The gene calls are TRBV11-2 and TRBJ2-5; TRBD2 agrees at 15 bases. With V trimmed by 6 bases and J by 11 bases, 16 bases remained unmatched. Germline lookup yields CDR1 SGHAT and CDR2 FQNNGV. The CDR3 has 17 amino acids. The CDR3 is CASSRTGLAGGLNEQYF. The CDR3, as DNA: TGTGCCAGCAGTAGAACGGGACTAGCGGGAGGACTCAATGAGCAGTACTTC.

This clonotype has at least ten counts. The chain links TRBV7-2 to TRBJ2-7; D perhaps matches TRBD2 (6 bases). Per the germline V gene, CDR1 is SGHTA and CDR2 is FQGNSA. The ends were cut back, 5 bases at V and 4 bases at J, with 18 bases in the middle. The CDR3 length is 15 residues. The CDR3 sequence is CASSAGLYIPYEQYF. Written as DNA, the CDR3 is TGTGCCAGCAGCGCAGGACTATACATCCCGTACGAGCAGTACTTC.

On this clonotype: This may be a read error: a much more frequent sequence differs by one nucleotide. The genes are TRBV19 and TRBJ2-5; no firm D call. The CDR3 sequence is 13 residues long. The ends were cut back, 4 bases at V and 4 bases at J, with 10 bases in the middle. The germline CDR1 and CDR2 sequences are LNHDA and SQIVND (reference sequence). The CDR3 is CASSTRMVETQYF. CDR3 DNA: TGTGCCAGTAGTACGCGGATGGTAGAGACCCAGTACTTC.

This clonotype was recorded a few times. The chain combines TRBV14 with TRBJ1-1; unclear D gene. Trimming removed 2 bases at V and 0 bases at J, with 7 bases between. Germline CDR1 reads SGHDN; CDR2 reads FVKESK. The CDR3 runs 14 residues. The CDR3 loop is CASSQNWVNTEAFF. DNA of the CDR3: TGTGCCAGCAGCCAAAATTGGGTGAACACTGAAGCTTTCTTT.

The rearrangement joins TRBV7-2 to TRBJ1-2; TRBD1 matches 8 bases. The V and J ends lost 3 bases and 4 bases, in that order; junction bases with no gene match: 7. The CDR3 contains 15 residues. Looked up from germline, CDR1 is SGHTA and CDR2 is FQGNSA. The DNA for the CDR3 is TGTGCCAGCAGCTTTGGACAGGGCGGCACCTATGGCTACACCTTC. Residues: CASSFGQGGTYGYTF. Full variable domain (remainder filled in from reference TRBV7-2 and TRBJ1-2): GAGVSQSPSNKVTEKGKDVELRCDPISGHTALYWYRQSLGQGLEFLIYFQGNSAPDKSGLPSDRFSAERTGGSVSTLTIQRTQQEDSAVYLCASSFGQGGTYGYTFGSGTRLTVV.

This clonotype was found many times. The CDR3 bases are TGCAGTGCAAGGTGGGCCTCCTCTGGAAACACCATATATTTT. This encodes CSARWASSGNTIYF. This chain uses TRBV20-1 with TRBJ1-3; no reliable D call. Germline lookup yields CDR1 DFQATT and CDR2 SNEGSKA (reference sequence). The ends were cut back, 6 bases at V and 0 bases at J, with 12 bases in the middle. The CDR3 length is 14 residues.

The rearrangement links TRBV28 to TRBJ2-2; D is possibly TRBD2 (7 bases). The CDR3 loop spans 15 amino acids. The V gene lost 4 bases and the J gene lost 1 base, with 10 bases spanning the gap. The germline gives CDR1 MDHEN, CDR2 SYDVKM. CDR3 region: CASSSGGLNTGELFF. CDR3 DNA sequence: TGTGCCAGCAGTTCGGGGGGCCTGAACACCGGGGAGCTGTTTTTT.

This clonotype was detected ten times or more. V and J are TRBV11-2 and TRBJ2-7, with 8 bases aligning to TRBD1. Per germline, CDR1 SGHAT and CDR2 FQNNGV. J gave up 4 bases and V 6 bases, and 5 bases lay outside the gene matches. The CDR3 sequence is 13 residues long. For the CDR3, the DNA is TGTGCCAGCAGAAGGACAGGGACGTACGAGCAGTACTTC. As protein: CASRRTGTYEQYF. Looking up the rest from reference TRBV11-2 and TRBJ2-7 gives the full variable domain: EAGVAQSPRYKIIEKRQSVAFWCNPISGHATLYWYQQILGQGPKLLIQFQNNGVVDDSQLPKDRFSAERLKGVDSTLKIQPAKLEDSAVYLCASRRTGTYEQYFGPGTRLTVT.

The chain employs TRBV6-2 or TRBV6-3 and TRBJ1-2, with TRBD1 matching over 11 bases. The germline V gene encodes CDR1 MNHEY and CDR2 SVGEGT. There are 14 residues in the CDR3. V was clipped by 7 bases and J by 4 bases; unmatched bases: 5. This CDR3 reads CASTWTGGTYGYTF. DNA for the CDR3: TGTGCCAGCACCTGGACAGGGGGCACCTATGGCTACACCTTC.

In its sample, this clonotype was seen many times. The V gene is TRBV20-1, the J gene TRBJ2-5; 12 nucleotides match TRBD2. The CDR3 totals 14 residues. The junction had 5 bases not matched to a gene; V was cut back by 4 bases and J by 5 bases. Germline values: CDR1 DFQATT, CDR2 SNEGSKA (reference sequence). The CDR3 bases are TGCAGTGCTAACCGACTAGCGGGAGAGGAGACCCAGTACTTC. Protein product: CSANRLAGEETQYF.

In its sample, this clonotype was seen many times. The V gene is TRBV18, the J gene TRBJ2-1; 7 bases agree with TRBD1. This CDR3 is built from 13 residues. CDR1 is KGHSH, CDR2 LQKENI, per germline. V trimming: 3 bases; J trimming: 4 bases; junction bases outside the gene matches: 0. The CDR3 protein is CASSPGQYNEQFF. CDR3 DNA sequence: TGTGCCAGCTCACCGGGACAGTACAATGAGCAGTTCTTC.

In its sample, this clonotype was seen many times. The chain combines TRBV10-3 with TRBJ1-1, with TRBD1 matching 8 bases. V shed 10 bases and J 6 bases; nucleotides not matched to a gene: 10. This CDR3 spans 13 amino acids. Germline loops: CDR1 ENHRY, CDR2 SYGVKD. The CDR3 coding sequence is TGTGCCACCGGAGACAGGGGAGGGGCTGAAGCTTTCTTT. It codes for CATGDRGGAEAFF.

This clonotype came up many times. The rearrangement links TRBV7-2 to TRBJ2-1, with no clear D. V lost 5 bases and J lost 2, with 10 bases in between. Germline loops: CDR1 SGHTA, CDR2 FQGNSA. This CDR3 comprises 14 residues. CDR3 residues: CASSPATTYNEQFF. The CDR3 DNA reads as TGTGCCAGCAGCCCGGCCACTACCTACAATGAGCAGTTCTTC.

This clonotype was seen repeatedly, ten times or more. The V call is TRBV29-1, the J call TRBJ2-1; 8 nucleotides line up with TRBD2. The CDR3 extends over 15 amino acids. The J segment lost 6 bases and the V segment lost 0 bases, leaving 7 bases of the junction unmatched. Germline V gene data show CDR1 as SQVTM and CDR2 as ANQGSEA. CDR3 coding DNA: TGCAGCGTTGAAGATAGACTAGCGCCGAGCAATGAGCAGTTCTTC. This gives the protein CSVEDRLAPSNEQFF.

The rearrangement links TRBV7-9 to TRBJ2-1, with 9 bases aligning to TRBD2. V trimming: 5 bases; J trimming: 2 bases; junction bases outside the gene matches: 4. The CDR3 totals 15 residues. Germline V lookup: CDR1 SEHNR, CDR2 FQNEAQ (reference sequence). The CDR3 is CASSRAGGPYNEQFF. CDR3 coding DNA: TGTGCCAGCAGCCGAGCGGGAGGCCCCTACAATGAGCAGTTCTTC.

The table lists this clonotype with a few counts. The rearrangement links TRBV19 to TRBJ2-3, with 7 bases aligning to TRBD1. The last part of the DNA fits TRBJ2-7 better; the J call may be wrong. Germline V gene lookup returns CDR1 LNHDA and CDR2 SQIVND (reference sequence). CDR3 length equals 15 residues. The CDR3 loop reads CASSEQFRGWYEQYF. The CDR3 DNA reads TGTGCCAGTAGTGAGCAGTTCAGGGGGTGGTACGAGCAGTACTTC.

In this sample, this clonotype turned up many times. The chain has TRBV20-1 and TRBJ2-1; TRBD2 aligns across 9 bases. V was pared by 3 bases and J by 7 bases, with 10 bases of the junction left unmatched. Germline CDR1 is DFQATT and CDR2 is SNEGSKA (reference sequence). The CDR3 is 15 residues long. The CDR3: CSASDGAGGLNEQFF. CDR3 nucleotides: TGCAGTGCTAGTGATGGGGCGGGAGGGTTGAATGAGCAGTTCTTC.

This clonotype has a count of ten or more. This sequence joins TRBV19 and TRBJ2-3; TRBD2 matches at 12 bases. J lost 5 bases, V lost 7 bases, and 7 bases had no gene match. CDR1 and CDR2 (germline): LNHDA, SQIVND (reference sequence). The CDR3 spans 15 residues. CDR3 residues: CASTQTSGSVDTQYF. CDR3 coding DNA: TGTGCCAGTACCCAGACTAGCGGGAGTGTAGATACGCAGTATTTT.

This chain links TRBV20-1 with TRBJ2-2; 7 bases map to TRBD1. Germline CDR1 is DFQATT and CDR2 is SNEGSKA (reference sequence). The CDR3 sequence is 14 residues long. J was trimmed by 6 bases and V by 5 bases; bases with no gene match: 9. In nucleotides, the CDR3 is TGCAGTGCTCGGGGACAGACCGGGGCCGGGGAGCTGTTTTTT. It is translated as CSARGQTGAGELFF.

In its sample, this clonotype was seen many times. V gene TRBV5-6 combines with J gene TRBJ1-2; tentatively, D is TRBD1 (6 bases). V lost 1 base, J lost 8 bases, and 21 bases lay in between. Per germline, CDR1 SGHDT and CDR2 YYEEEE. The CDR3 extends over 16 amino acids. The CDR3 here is CASSLLGQGSFYGYTF. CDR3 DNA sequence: TGTGCCAGCAGCTTGTTGGGGCAGGGGTCCTTCTACGGCTACACCTTC.